This TCR beta chain was sequenced during a study of beta chain features in type 1 diabetes. Overall study: The samples had approximately 100,000,000 sorted cells examined in all. Study-wide findings and caveats: All four CD4+ subsets from Type 1 diabetes patients carried moderately but significantly shorter TCRB CDR3s. There was a possibility that cDNA sequencing over-represented cells with high TCR expression.

This clone was seen ten or more times. Its antigen remains unknown. The entirety of the isolated RNA underwent reverse transcription, so expressed TCRB transcripts were sequenced. The data were produced by immunoSEQ multiplex PCR, yet TCRdb's version contains in-frame clones alone and is incomplete. The data contain more than 300,000 clones, around 10% of them singletons. Once sorted, every population was more than 98% pure. With V trimmed by 0 bases and J by 3 bases, 6 bases remained unmatched. Germline V CDR1 and CDR2: KGHSH, LQKENI. CDR3 length equals 17 residues. V usage is TRBV18 and J usage is TRBJ1-5, with 9 bases identical to TRBD1. This clonotype was obtained from a man aged 30 to 39 with type 1 diabetes. The sequenced material came from central memory CD4+ T cells from blood. CDR3 loop: CASSPPGTGFNNQPQHF. Here the CDR3 DNA reads TGTGCCAGCTCACCACCGGGGACAGGGTTTAACAATCAGCCCCAGCATTTT. Together with reference TRBV18 and TRBJ1-5, the CDR3 gives the full variable domain: NAGVMQNPRHLVRRRGQEARLRCSPMKGHSHVYWYRQLPEEGLKFMVYLQKENIIDESGMPKERFSAEFPKEGPSILRIQQVVRGDSAAYFCASSPPGTGFNNQPQHFGDGTRLSIL.